This T cell receptor (beta chain) derives from a study of cytomegalovirus exposure and HLA in healthy donors. Findings of the study overall: Per a later analysis, fewer than 20,000 TCR beta sequences showed association with HLA alleles at 0.05 false discovery rate. For most TCR beta V segments, an earlier analysis put the productive rate at about 90% or about 30% of the time. In vitro confirmation showed a few CMV-associated chains to be CMV antigen specific.

Remarks on this clone: Antigen: not known.

Vbeta (60) and Jbeta (13) primers were used in the PCR. This table comes from immunoSEQ multiplex PCR, and its TCRdb copy is limited to in-frame clones, with some not included. This table has about 150,000 clones, 80% to 85% appearing once. This TCR came from a boy between 2 and 10 years old in good health and CMV-seronegative. Sequenced sample: PBMCs.

The CDR3 spells CASSDSQSSSGGPTDTQYF. The CDR3 coding sequence is TGTGCCAGCAGTGACTCGCAATCCTCGTCGGGGGGCCCCACAGATACGCAGTATTTT. The chain uses TRBV6-4 and TRBJ2-3; tentative D call: TRBD2 (7 bases). The CDR3 consists of 19 residues. Germline values: CDR1 MRHNA, CDR2 SNTAGT. V lost 0 bases, J lost 2 bases, and 21 bases lay in between.